These 30 T cell receptor beta chains were all obtained from the same sample, sequenced in a study of human T cells and chemical hapten exposure. TCRdb passed the RACE reads through MiXCR, listing each CDR3 protein once. The top ten clones hold about 3% of a sample with 90,000 to 110,000 distinct CDR3 sequences, less than 10% of them seen once. The time point is: patch test 2, 6 weeks after DPC sensitization. The treatment here: therapeutic diphenylcyclopropenone sensitization with weekly scalp DPC. The specimen was whole blood, collected in connection with sensitization to the hapten diphenylcyclopropenone (DPC). The receptors were gathered from a woman in her thirties or forties with alopecia areata. Some clones in this sample may be carry-over from other donors' samples.

This clonotype was observed many times. The chain joins TRBV24-1 to TRBJ2-3, with unresolved D. Germline CDR1 reads KGHDR; CDR2 reads SFDVKD. The CDR3 loop spans 15 amino acids. The ends were cut back, 4 bases at V and 0 bases at J, with 10 bases in the middle. Here the CDR3 reads CATSEGGSSTDTQYF. The CDR3 bases are TGTGCCACCAGTGAGGGCGGCTCAAGCACAGATACGCAGTATTTT.

A few counts support this clonotype. The rearrangement uses TRBV7-2 and TRBJ2-2; tentatively, D is TRBD1 or TRBD2 (6 bases each). This CDR3 is built from 15 residues. With 1 base removed from V and 5 bases from J, the gap between germline ends came to 11 bases. CDR1 is SGHTA and CDR2 is FQGNSA in the germline V gene. In DNA, the CDR3 is TGTGCCAGCAGCTTAGTACAGGGAGGAACCGGGGAGCTGTTTTTT. It specifies CASSLVQGGTGELFF.

This chain connects TRBV5-1 to TRBJ1-2; no clear D gene. V was trimmed by 3 bases and J by 2 bases, leaving 17 bases between them. The CDR3 spans 16 residues. Germline CDR1 is SGHRS and CDR2 is YFSETQ. CDR3 amino acids: CASSSHLIGVNYGYTF. The CDR3 nucleotides are TGCGCCAGCAGCTCGCACCTCATTGGGGTAAACTATGGCTACACCTTC. The entire variable domain, with the rest obtained from reference TRBV5-1 and TRBJ1-2, is as follows: KAGVTQTPRYLIKTRGQQVTLSCSPISGHRSVSWYQQTPGQGLQFLFEYFSETQRNKGNFPGRFSGRQFSNSRSEMNVSTLELGDSALYLCASSSHLIGVNYGYTFGSGTRLTVV.

V gene TRBV7-8 combines with J gene TRBJ2-1; 8 bases agree with TRBD2. Germline V gene data show CDR1 as SGHVS and CDR2 as FQNEAQ. This CDR3 is 16 amino acids long. V was pared by 0 bases and J by 2 bases, with 3 bases of the junction left unmatched. This chain's CDR3 is CASSLARGGTYNEQFF. The CDR3 region has the DNA TGTGCCAGCAGCTTAGCTCGGGGGGGTACCTACAATGAGCAGTTCTTC. The whole variable domain, filled in from reference TRBV7-8 and TRBJ2-1, reads GAGVSQSPRYKVAKRGQDVALRCDPISGHVSLFWYQQALGQGPEFLTYFQNEAQLDKSGLPSDRFFAERPEGSVSTLKIQRTQQEDSAVYLCASSLARGGTYNEQFFGPGTRLTVL.

Ten or more counts support this clonotype. The J gene is TRBJ1-2, the V gene TRBV6-5; a possible D gene is TRBD1 (5 bases). The V and J ends lost 5 bases and 6 bases respectively, with 10 bases between them. CDR1 is MNHEY, CDR2 SVGAGI, per germline. This CDR3 is built from 12 residues. Written as DNA, the CDR3 is TGTGCCAGCAGTGGGACTCACCATGGCTACACCTTC. Protein: CASSGTHHGYTF.

The chain employs TRBV6-5 and TRBJ2-1, with 13 positions matching TRBD2. Germline CDR1 reads MNHEY; CDR2 reads SVGAGI. The J segment lost 3 bases and the V segment lost 3 bases, leaving 5 bases of the junction unmatched. The CDR3 is made up of 17 amino acids. The CDR3 bases are TGTGCCAGCAGTTATATAGGACTAGCGGGGGACTACAATGAGCAGTTCTTC. This translates into CASSYIGLAGDYNEQFF.

This clonotype has only a few counts. V gene TRBV7-2 combines with J gene TRBJ2-7; the D is unclear. Germline V CDR1 and CDR2: SGHTA, FQGNSA. V was trimmed by 5 bases and J by 5 bases, leaving 10 bases between them. This CDR3 comprises 12 residues. CDR3 sequence: CASSRTINEQYF. CDR3 sequence (DNA): TGTGCCAGCAGCCGCACTATTAACGAGCAGTACTTC.

This clonotype was seen at least ten times. The CDR3 nucleotides read TGTGCCAGCAGTTCCCTTTCAGGGAATTCACCCCTCCACTTT. It is translated as CASSSLSGNSPLHF. The chain employs TRBV6-5 and TRBJ1-6; tentatively, D is TRBD1 (5 bases). This CDR3 contains 14 residues. Per the germline V gene, CDR1 is MNHEY and CDR2 is SVGAGI. The V end lost 4 bases, the J end lost 7 bases, and 11 bases lay between the germline ends.

The chain employs TRBV29-1 and TRBJ2-5, with D hard to call. From germline, CDR1 is SQVTM and CDR2 ANQGSEA. The V and J ends lost 8 bases and 5 bases respectively, with 12 bases between them. The length of the CDR3 is 11 residues. The CDR3 sequence: CSLMARETQYF. The CDR3 region has the DNA TGCAGCCTCATGGCCAGGGAGACCCAGTACTTC.

This clonotype came up many times. The gene calls are TRBV28 and TRBJ1-3; D is unresolved. Trimming cost V 5 bases and J 3 bases, with 11 bases left between them. CDR1 is MDHEN and CDR2 is SYDVKM in the germline V gene. This CDR3 comprises 14 residues. This CDR3 reads CASSVRDRGNTIYF. CDR3 nucleotides: TGTGCCAGCAGTGTTCGAGACCGTGGAAACACCATATATTTT.

The rearrangement joins TRBV7-2 to TRBJ2-5; no definite D call. CDR1 SGHTA and CDR2 FQGNSA come from the germline V gene. The CDR3 is made up of 17 amino acids. V was trimmed by 4 bases and J by 0 bases, leaving 18 bases between them. CDR3 protein: CASSSKPHGRNQETQYF. In DNA form, the CDR3 reads TGTGCCAGCAGCTCCAAACCACATGGACGGAACCAAGAGACCCAGTACTTC. The full variable domain, in which reference TRBV7-2 and TRBJ2-5 provide the parts outside the CDR3, is GAGVSQSPSNKVTEKGKDVELRCDPISGHTALYWYRQSLGQGLEFLIYFQGNSAPDKSGLPSDRFSAERTGGSVSTLTIQRTQQEDSAVYLCASSSKPHGRNQETQYFGPGTRLLVL.

Many counts were recorded for this clonotype. This chain links TRBV11-2 with TRBJ1-1, with D uncertain. Looked up from germline, CDR1 is SGHAT and CDR2 is FQNNGV. CDR3 size: 14 residues. V lost 1 base to trimming and J lost 3 bases, with 9 bases between them. CDR3 loop: CASSLGGLHTEAFF. The DNA of the CDR3 is TGTGCCAGCAGCTTAGGTGGTCTGCACACTGAAGCTTTCTTT.

In this sample, this clonotype turned up a few times. The genes are TRBV6-6 and TRBJ1-5; no clear D. The V and J ends lost 0 bases and 6 bases respectively, with 3 bases between them. Germline CDR1 reads MNHNY; CDR2 reads SVGAGI (reference sequence). This CDR3 is 12 amino acids long. The CDR3 nucleotides read TGTGCCAGCAGTTACTCCGGTCAGCCCCAGCATTTT. It codes for CASSYSGQPQHF.

The chain uses TRBV14 and TRBJ2-7; D is undetermined. Germline V lookup: CDR1 SGHDN, CDR2 FVKESK. The CDR3 is 13 residues long. V dropped 0 bases and J dropped 6 bases, with 9 bases sitting between them. The CDR3 region is CASSQDIWGEQYF. DNA of the CDR3: TGTGCCAGCAGCCAAGATATTTGGGGCGAGCAGTACTTC.

V gene TRBV20-1 combines with J gene TRBJ1-5, with D possibly being TRBD1 (6 bases). The V end lost 5 bases, the J end lost 4 bases, and 18 bases lay between the germline ends. The CDR3 contains 15 residues. Germline lookup yields CDR1 DFQATT and CDR2 SNEGSKA (reference sequence). The CDR3 DNA follows: TGCAGTGCTCGCCTTTCGGGACAACGTAATCAGCCCCAGCATTTT. It is translated as CSARLSGQRNQPQHF.

J is TRBJ2-1 and V is TRBV7-9; 10 bases are shared with TRBD2. The germline V gene encodes CDR1 SEHNR and CDR2 FQNEAQ (reference sequence). The CDR3 has 16 residues. V trimming: 5 bases; J trimming: 8 bases; junction bases outside the gene matches: 12. CDR3 region: CASSLSLAGGRDEQFF. The CDR3 DNA reads TGTGCCAGCAGCCTCTCATTAGCGGGGGGCAGGGATGAGCAGTTCTTC.

The V and J genes are TRBV20-1 and TRBJ2-5; TRBD2 agrees at 9 bases. The CDR3 is made up of 17 amino acids. The trim removed 3 bases at V and 1 base at J, leaving 12 bases unmatched. CDR1 and CDR2 from the germline V gene are DFQATT and SNEGSKA (reference sequence). The CDR3 DNA follows: TGCAGTGCTAGTCCCCCGGGACTAGCAGCTTTCCAAGAGACCCAGTACTTC. Its translation is CSASPPGLAAFQETQYF.

Comments on this clonotype: At one boundary the junction diverges from the germline segment, which might be a read error. J is TRBJ2-7 and V is TRBV4-3, with D uncertain. The CDR3 length is 13 residues. CDR1 and CDR2 from the germline V gene are LGHNA and YSLEER. The CDR3 DNA reads TGCGCCAGCAGCGAAGACGGTGGAAGGGAGCAGTACTTC. It encodes CASSEDGGREQYF.

This clonotype was seen ten or more times. The chain carries TRBV3-1 and TRBJ2-6, with D unclear. Trimming removed 0 bases at V and 0 bases at J, with 3 bases between. Germline-derived CDR1 and CDR2 are LGHDT and YNNKEL (reference sequence). The CDR3 extends over 15 amino acids. CDR3 bases: TGTGCCAGCAGCCAAGATGTCTCTGGGGCCAACGTCCTGACTTTC. It is translated as CASSQDVSGANVLTF.

This clonotype showed up many times. The rearrangement uses TRBV4-1 and TRBJ2-5, with D possibly matching TRBD2 (5 bases). The CDR3 covers 13 residues. CDR1 and CDR2 from the germline V gene are MGHRA and YSYEKL. V gave up 4 bases and J gave up 2 bases, with 8 bases separating them. This chain's CDR3 is CASSRGPQETQYF. For the CDR3, the DNA is TGCGCCAGCAGCCGCGGGCCGCAAGAGACCCAGTACTTC.

In its sample, this clonotype was seen a few times. The chain combines TRBV7-6 with TRBJ1-1; a possible D gene is TRBD1 (6 bases). Germline values: CDR1 SGHVS, CDR2 FNYEAQ. V was clipped by 5 bases and J by 3 bases, with 22 bases between them. The CDR3 loop spans 17 amino acids. CDR3 in amino acids: CASSPSRGRAKDTEAFF. CDR3 nucleotide sequence: TGTGCCAGCAGCCCCAGCCGGGGGCGCGCGAAGGACACTGAAGCTTTCTTT.

The chain combines TRBV7-2 with TRBJ1-1; weak D call: TRBD1 (6 bases). CDR1 is SGHTA and CDR2 is FQGNSA in the germline V gene. Trimming pared 5 bases from V and 0 bases from J, leaving 16 bases between. The CDR3 extends over 16 amino acids. CDR3 amino acids: CASSPRGLPMNTEAFF. The CDR3 DNA reads as TGTGCCAGCAGCCCCAGGGGCCTCCCCATGAACACTGAAGCTTTCTTT.

This clonotype came up a few times. The chain joins TRBV7-2 to TRBJ1-5; D perhaps matches TRBD1 (5 bases). The germline V and J ends were trimmed by 1 base and 7 bases, with 14 bases remaining between them. The CDR3 sequence is 15 residues long. The germline V gene has CDR1 SGHTA and CDR2 FQGNSA. The CDR3 loop reads CASSLGEGLGQPQHF. The CDR3 bases are TGTGCCAGCAGCTTAGGGGAGGGGCTCGGCCAGCCCCAGCATTTT.

The V and J genes are TRBV12-3 or TRBV12-4 and TRBJ2-1, with D possibly TRBD1 on 6 matching bases. This CDR3 has 12 residues. Trimming shortened V by 5 bases and J by 14 bases, and 16 bases separated the two germline ends. The CDR3 loop reads CASSILQGKKFF. Written as DNA, the CDR3 is TGTGCCAGCAGTATTTTACAGGGTAAAAAGTTCTTC.

This clonotype was counted ten times or more. This sequence joins TRBV7-6 and TRBJ2-7; tentatively, D is TRBD1 (6 bases). Germline loops: CDR1 SGHVS, CDR2 FNYEAQ. V gave up 1 base and J gave up 6 bases, with 13 bases separating them. The CDR3 is 14 amino acids. The CDR3 is CASSLEGHRVEQYF. The CDR3 coding sequence is TGTGCCAGCAGCTTAGAGGGACATCGTGTCGAGCAGTACTTC.

The genes are TRBV6-6 and TRBJ1-1; TRBD1 might be the D (5 bases). CDR1 and CDR2 (germline): MNHNY, SVGAGI (reference sequence). The length of the CDR3 is 14 residues. Trimming pared 6 bases from V and 6 bases from J, leaving 17 bases between. CDR3 coding DNA: TGTGCCAGCAGGCCCCGGGGAGGGGAGGCTGAAGCTTTCTTT. This translates into CASRPRGGEAEAFF.

This clonotype showed up many times. The chain combines TRBV12-3 or TRBV12-4 with TRBJ2-7, with D unclear. The CDR3 consists of 14 residues. Trimming stripped 4 bases from V and 2 bases from J, with 12 bases between. CDR3 residues: CASSSLDQTYEQYF. The CDR3 DNA reads as TGTGCCAGCAGTTCCTTGGACCAGACCTACGAGCAGTACTTC.

V is TRBV7-8 and J is TRBJ2-7; D gene unclear. V lost 5 bases and J 2 bases, leaving 7 bases between the germline ends. The length of the CDR3 is 12 residues. Germline values: CDR1 SGHVS, CDR2 FQNEAQ. This CDR3 reads CASSPTPYEQYF. Written as DNA, the CDR3 is TGTGCCAGCAGCCCAACCCCCTACGAGCAGTACTTC.

The sample holds many counts of this clonotype. This chain connects TRBV6-1 to TRBJ2-1, with 7 bases that match TRBD1. J lost 2 bases, V lost 7 bases, and 11 bases had no gene match. The CDR3 length is 16 residues. Germline CDR1 MNHNS, CDR2 SASEGT. CDR3 in amino acids: CASTHPGTETYNEQFF. CDR3 in DNA: TGTGCCAGCACCCACCCCGGGACAGAGACCTACAATGAGCAGTTCTTC.

This clonotype was seen at least ten times. The gene calls are TRBV7-6 and TRBJ2-2; possible D gene TRBD2, 6 bases. Germline values: CDR1 SGHVS, CDR2 FNYEAQ. The germline V and J ends were trimmed by 4 bases and 3 bases, with 12 bases remaining between them. The CDR3 contains 15 residues. The CDR3 loop is CASSSWEADTGELFF. The CDR3 DNA reads as TGTGCCAGCAGCTCTTGGGAGGCGGACACCGGGGAGCTGTTTTTT.